This TCR beta chain is from a study of blood T cell repertoires in COVID-19. Overall study context: Donors in the United States, Italy and Spain gave samples during acute or convalescent COVID-19. PBMCs, B-cell-depleted T cells, or T cells were the source of the cDNA or gDNA that made up the material.

The authors' processing: Reference gene primer amplification gave estimated nucleated cell counts. The assay was immunoSEQ multiplex PCR, and TCRdb's table has in-frame clones only and misses some. V and J calls and clone size are as listed in that table; D and trimming were resolved from the DNA. The data hold around 250,000 clones, with approximately 87% observed a single time. The receptor comes from a human donor in a cohort sampled during active COVID-19. Sequenced input: peripheral blood.

The CDR3 spells CASRGQSYYEQYF. DNA of the CDR3: TGTGCCAGCCGGGGACAGTCGTACTACGAGCAGTACTTC. The V gene is TRBV25-1, the J gene TRBJ2-7; 7 nucleotides align to TRBD1. V gave up 8 bases and J gave up 3 bases; unmatched junction bases: 7. Germline values: CDR1 MGHDK, CDR2 SYGVNS. This CDR3 region has 13 residues.